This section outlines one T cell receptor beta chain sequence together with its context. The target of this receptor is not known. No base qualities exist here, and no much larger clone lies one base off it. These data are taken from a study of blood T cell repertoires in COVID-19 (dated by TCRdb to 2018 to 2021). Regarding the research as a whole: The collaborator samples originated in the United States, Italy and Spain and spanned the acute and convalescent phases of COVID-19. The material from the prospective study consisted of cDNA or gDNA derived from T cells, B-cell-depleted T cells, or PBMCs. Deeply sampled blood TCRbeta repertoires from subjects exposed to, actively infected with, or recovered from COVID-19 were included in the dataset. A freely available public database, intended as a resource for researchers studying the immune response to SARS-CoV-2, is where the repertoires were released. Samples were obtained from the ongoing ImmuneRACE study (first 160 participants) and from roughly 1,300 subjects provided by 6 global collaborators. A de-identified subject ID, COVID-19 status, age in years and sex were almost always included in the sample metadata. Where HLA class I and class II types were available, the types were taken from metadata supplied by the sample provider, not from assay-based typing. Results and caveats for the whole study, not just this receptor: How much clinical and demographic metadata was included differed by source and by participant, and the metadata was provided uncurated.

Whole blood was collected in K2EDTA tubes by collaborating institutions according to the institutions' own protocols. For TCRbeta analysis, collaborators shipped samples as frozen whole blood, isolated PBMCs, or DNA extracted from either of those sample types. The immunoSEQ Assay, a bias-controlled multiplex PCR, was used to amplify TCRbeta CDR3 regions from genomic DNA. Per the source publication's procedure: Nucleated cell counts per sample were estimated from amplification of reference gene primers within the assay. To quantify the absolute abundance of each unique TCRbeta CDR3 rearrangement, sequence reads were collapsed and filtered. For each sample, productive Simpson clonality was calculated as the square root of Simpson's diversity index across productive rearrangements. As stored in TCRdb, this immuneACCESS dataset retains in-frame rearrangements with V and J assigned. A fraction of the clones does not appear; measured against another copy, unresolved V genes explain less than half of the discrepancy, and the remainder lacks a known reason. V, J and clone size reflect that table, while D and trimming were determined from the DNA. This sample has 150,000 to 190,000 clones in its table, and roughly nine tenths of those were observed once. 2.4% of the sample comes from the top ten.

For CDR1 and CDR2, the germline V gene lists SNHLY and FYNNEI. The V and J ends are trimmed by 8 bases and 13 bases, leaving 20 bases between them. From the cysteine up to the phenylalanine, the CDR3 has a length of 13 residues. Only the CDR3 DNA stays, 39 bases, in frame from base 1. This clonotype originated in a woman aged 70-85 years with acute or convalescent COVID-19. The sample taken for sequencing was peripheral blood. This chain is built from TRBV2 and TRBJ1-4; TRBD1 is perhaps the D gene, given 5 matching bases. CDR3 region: CASRGTLLSSLFF. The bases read TGTGCCAGCCGAGGGACTCTTTTAAGTTCACTGTTTTTT. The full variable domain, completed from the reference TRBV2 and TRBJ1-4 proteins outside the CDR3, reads EPEVTQTPSHQVTQMGQEVILRCVPISNHLYFYWYRQILGQKVEFLVSFYNNEISEKSEIFDDQFSVERPDGSNFTLKIRSTKLEDSAMYFCASRGTLLSSLFFGSGTQLSVL.